The 3 T cell receptor beta chains below all came from one sample that was sequenced in a study of blood T cell repertoires in COVID-19. This table comes from immunoSEQ multiplex PCR, and its TCRdb copy is limited to in-frame clones, with some not included. This sample yields a few hundred thousand clones, of which under 85% are seen a single time; 1.3% belongs to the top ten. The source material was peripheral blood. The receptor source for this set is a woman younger than 45 with COVID-19, enrolled during active disease.

V is TRBV4-2 and J is TRBJ2-5; 7 positions agree with TRBD2. The CDR3 has 14 residues. Germline V CDR1 and CDR2: LGHNA, YNFKEQ. Unmatched junction bases numbered 5, after V lost 5 bases and J lost 2 bases. Written as DNA, the CDR3 is TGTGCCAGCAGCTCGCGGGAGAGTCAAGAGACCCAGTACTTC. This encodes CASSSRESQETQYF.

V is TRBV18 and J is TRBJ2-5, with 8 bases aligning to TRBD2. Germline V gene lookup returns CDR1 KGHSH and CDR2 LQKENI. After removal of 6 bases from V and 5 bases from J, the junction contained 11 bases not matched to a gene. This CDR3 is built from 15 residues. CDR3 region: CASSTLSGSRETQYF. The CDR3 coding sequence is TGTGCCAGCTCTACCTTAAGCGGGAGTCGGGAGACCCAGTACTTC.

The chain couples TRBV2 to TRBJ2-1; D remains unclear. Trimming took off 8 bases at V and 0 bases at J, with 8 bases between the two ends. The CDR3 is 13 residues long. Germline V lookup: CDR1 SNHLY, CDR2 FYNNEI. The CDR3 sequence is CASLYSSYNEQFF. Written as DNA, the CDR3 is TGTGCCAGCCTATATAGCTCCTACAATGAGCAGTTCTTC.